Presented here are 15 T cell receptor beta chains from one specimen sequenced in a study of a mutant IDH1 vaccine in newly diagnosed glioma. Their cognate antigens are unknown. Time point: week 35, safety follow-up. Alongside topical imiquimod, each dose of vaccine comprised 300 ug of mutant IDH1 20-mer peptide. Sequenced by immunoSEQ multiplex PCR; TCRdb stores in-frame clones only, minus some. The data contain tens of thousands of clones, roughly 71% of them singletons. This specimen consisted of PBMCs, obtained from a glioma patient whose treatment included an IDH1 peptide vaccine. The receptor set was obtained from a man aged 45 to 65 with glioma.

The chain links TRBV4-2 to TRBJ2-5, with D tentatively TRBD2 (5 bases). Trimming removed 3 bases from V and 5 bases from J, with 13 bases in between. Germline CDR1 and CDR2: LGHNA and YNFKEQ. CDR3 length: 14 residues. This CDR3 reads CASSQDPAGETQYF. The CDR3 bases are TGTGCCAGCAGCCAGGACCCCGCGGGCGAGACCCAGTACTTC.

DNA of the CDR3: TGTGCCAGCAGCTTAGCGGGAGGGATAGGGGGAGTTTACAATGAGCAGTTCTTC. Translation: CASSLAGGIGGVYNEQFF. V is TRBV7-6 and J is TRBJ2-1, with D possibly matching TRBD2 (7 bases). This CDR3 contains 18 residues. Germline V gives CDR1 SGHVS, CDR2 FNYEAQ. V lost 0 bases and J lost 4, with 19 bases in between.

The chain carries TRBV2 and TRBJ2-5; 7 bases align to TRBD1. The CDR3 covers 12 residues. V lost 6 bases to trimming and J lost 2 bases; unmatched junction nucleotides: 0. CDR1 SNHLY and CDR2 FYNNEI come from the germline V gene. Here the CDR3 DNA reads TGTGCCAGCAGGGACAGGCAAGAGACCCAGTACTTC. Its translation is CASRDRQETQYF.

The chain recombines TRBV7-6 with TRBJ2-2; TRBD2 matches 9 bases. Looked up from germline, CDR1 is SGHVS and CDR2 is FNYEAQ. Trimming removed 4 bases from V and 6 bases from J; junction bases left unmatched: 18. The CDR3 consists of 19 residues. For the CDR3, the DNA is TGTGCCAGCAGCTACCCCTCTCTTGGGAAGCGGGGGGCCCCCGGGGAGCTGTTTTTT. Protein sequence: CASSYPSLGKRGAPGELFF.

The rearrangement uses TRBV5-1 and TRBJ2-6; D is uncertain. CDR1 SGHRS and CDR2 YFSETQ come from the germline V gene. The length of the CDR3 is 16 residues. Trimming took off 0 bases at V and 0 bases at J, with 7 bases between the two ends. This chain's CDR3 is CASSLDSYSGANVLTF. The CDR3, as DNA: TGCGCCAGCAGCTTGGACTCTTACTCTGGGGCCAACGTCCTGACTTTC.

This chain links TRBV28 with TRBJ1-1, with D unclear. The length of the CDR3 is 14 residues. V was shortened by 5 bases and J by 1 base, with 11 bases between the two germline ends. The germline CDR1 and CDR2 sequences are MDHEN and SYDVKM. CDR3 region: CASSPRRANTEAFF. In DNA, the CDR3 is TGTGCCAGCAGTCCCCGGAGAGCGAACACTGAAGCTTTCTTT.

This clone has more than one count but fewer than ten. J is TRBJ1-1 and V is TRBV5-5; 8 nucleotides agree with TRBD1. The CDR3 runs 12 residues. Germline CDR1 reads SGHKS; CDR2 reads YYEKEE (reference sequence). With V trimmed by 3 bases and J by 6 bases, 1 base remained unmatched. Here the CDR3 DNA reads TGTGCCAGCAGCTGGACAGGGTCTGAAGCTTTCTTT. Amino acids: CASSWTGSEAFF.

The J gene is TRBJ2-3, the V gene TRBV19; 7 bases align to TRBD1. The CDR3 is made up of 15 amino acids. Germline CDR1 reads LNHDA; CDR2 reads SQIVND (reference sequence). V dropped 3 bases and J dropped 0; count of bases not matched to a gene: 3. The CDR3 reads CASSMTGISTDTQYF. As DNA, the CDR3 is TGTGCCAGTAGTATGACAGGGATTAGCACAGATACGCAGTATTTT. Full variable domain (missing parts from reference TRBV19 and TRBJ2-3): DGGITQSPKYLFRKEGQNVTLSCEQNLNHDAMYWYRQDPGQGLRLIYYSQIVNDFQKGDIAEGYSVSREKKESFPLTVTSAQKNPTAFYLCASSMTGISTDTQYFGPGTRLTVL.

This chain joins TRBV4-1 and TRBJ2-7; 10 nucleotides line up with TRBD1. The CDR3 extends over 15 amino acids. With 1 base clipped from V and 3 bases from J, the junction kept 3 bases outside the gene matches. CDR1 is MGHRA, CDR2 YSYEKL, per germline. CDR3 in amino acids: CASSQGQGAFYEQYF. In nucleotides, the CDR3 is TGCGCCAGCAGCCAAGGACAGGGGGCCTTCTACGAGCAGTACTTC.

The chain uses TRBV19 and TRBJ1-2; D gene unclear. From germline, CDR1 is LNHDA and CDR2 SQIVND (reference sequence). This CDR3 spans 14 amino acids. Trimming cost V 1 base and J 2 bases, with 8 bases left between them. DNA of the CDR3: TGTGCCAGTAGTATAGGACTGGGGAACTATGGCTACACCTTC. It codes for CASSIGLGNYGYTF.

The chain combines TRBV27 with TRBJ2-1; D remains unclear. CDR1 and CDR2 from the germline V gene are MNHEY and SMNVEV (reference sequence). Trimming removed 3 bases from V and 7 bases from J, with 7 bases in between. The CDR3 sequence is 12 residues long. The CDR3 reads CASSFDGNEQFF. The CDR3 region has the DNA TGTGCCAGCAGTTTTGACGGGAATGAGCAGTTCTTC.

Here the CDR3 DNA reads TGTGCCAGCAGTGACCGGACCCCAAACATTCAGTACTTC. Residues: CASSDRTPNIQYF. The chain has TRBV2 and TRBJ2-4; D unclear. Germline CDR1 reads SNHLY; CDR2 reads FYNNEI. Deletions cut 3 bases from V and 6 bases from J, with 9 bases between. CDR3 length: 13 amino acids.

The table lists this clone with a few counts. The chain joins TRBV4-1 to TRBJ2-4; D is undetermined. Trimming stripped 4 bases from V and 7 bases from J, with 14 bases between. This CDR3 spans 14 amino acids. Germline values: CDR1 MGHRA, CDR2 YSYEKL. The CDR3 sequence is CASSPLRAENIQYF. Written as DNA, the CDR3 is TGCGCCAGCAGCCCCCTCCGGGCCGAGAACATTCAGTACTTC.

This clone was picked up a small number of times. J is TRBJ1-1 and V is TRBV29-1; a possible D gene is TRBD1 (6 bases). CDR1 and CDR2 from the germline V gene are SQVTM and ANQGSEA. The CDR3 extends over 13 amino acids. Trimming cost V 6 bases and J 0 bases, with 11 bases left between them. The CDR3 spells CSVRQAMNTEAFF. CDR3 bases: TGCAGCGTACGACAGGCTATGAACACTGAAGCTTTCTTT.

The chain uses TRBV27 and TRBJ1-2; 9 nucleotides align to TRBD1. Germline lookup yields CDR1 MNHEY and CDR2 SMNVEV (reference sequence). J was trimmed by 2 bases and V by 1 base; bases with no gene match: 8. CDR3 size: 17 residues. CDR3 DNA sequence: TGTGCCAGCAGTTTATATGGCGGACAGGGGACCAACTATGGCTACACCTTC. Its protein product is CASSLYGGQGTNYGYTF.